This entry features one TCR beta chain sequence. Between the trimmed V and J ends, which lost 4 bases and 0 bases, there was a span of 11 bases. The CDR3 runs 16 residues. CDR1 and CDR2 (germline): SGDLS, YYNGEE. The data were taken from a study of OX40 agonist ivuxolimab in advanced cancers. Data came from immunoSEQ multiplex PCR; TCRdb stores just in-frame clones and leaves some out. The sample records over 30,000 clones, about 81% being singletons. The chain is built from TRBV9 and TRBJ2-6; D gene ambiguous. This sample comprised CD4+ or CD8+ T cells sorted from blood, obtained in a trial of the OX40 agonist ivuxolimab. This TCR came from an adult with an advanced solid tumor such as melanoma, head and neck, liver or kidney cancer. The DNA for the CDR3 is TGTGCCAGCAGCCCTATCATGAGCTCTGGGGCCAACGTCCTGACTTTC. Its protein product is CASSPIMSSGANVLTF.